This record concerns one TCR beta chain sequence. The antigen remains unidentified. The CDR3 has 14 residues. Only in-frame clones appear in the TCRdb table, and some are missing; sequencing was by immunoSEQ multiplex PCR. The sample has 45,000 to 70,000 clones; around 76% are singletons. The data were taken from a study of vaccination effects on CD4 cells after COVID-19. Study background: Samples were given by two convalescent patients 16 days and one week before vaccination. Study observations and caveats: Convalescent patients in the study were few, and early post-infection timepoints were absent. In people who had recovered, most post-vaccine spike-reactive clones were new vaccine-induced clones.

Under the ViraFEST assay, PBMC were stimulated with viral peptide pools so that antigen-specific CD4+ T cells expanded. Sequencing was performed afterwards. Cultured cells yielded isolated CD4+ T cells after approximately nine days. This individual tested PCR-positive for SARS-CoV-2 infection between March and December 2020. The chain uses TRBV21-1 and TRBJ1-5; the table's D call of TRBD1 was not tested on the DNA. TRBV21-1 represents a pseudogene. This TCR was recovered from a human donor who had a prior SARS-CoV-2 infection. Sample: CD4+ T cells from PBMCs cultured with HIV peptides, taken before COVID-19 vaccination. Specified subset: HIV-1 Nef peptide pool negative control/reference culture. For the CDR3, the DNA is TGTGCCAGCAGGGGGACAGATAACGCTCAGCCCCAGCATTTT. Its translation is CASRGTDNAQPQHF.